The 18 T cell receptor beta chains given below trace back to one sample, sequenced in a study of cytomegalovirus exposure and HLA in healthy donors. 60 Vbeta and 13 Jbeta primers were used in PCR. The table came from immunoSEQ multiplex PCR; TCRdb's copy has only in-frame clones and leaves some out. The table has around 190,000 clones, around 77% seen once. The sequencing input was PBMCs. The receptors here all came from a man aged 60 to 69 in good health and CMV-seronegative.

The genes are TRBV5-5 and TRBJ1-1, with 7 bases fitting TRBD1. This CDR3 has 11 residues. Trimming at V came to 6 bases and at J to 6 bases, leaving 2 bases not matched to a gene. CDR1 and CDR2 (germline): SGHKS, YYEKEE (reference sequence). The CDR3 region has the DNA TGTGCCAGCAACAGGGGTGCTGAAGCTTTCTTT. Translation: CASNRGAEAFF.

The sample holds a few counts of this clone. A far larger clone is only one base removed, so a read error is likely. This chain uses TRBV5-6 with TRBJ2-7; 9 nucleotides match TRBD1. Germline V gene sequence: CDR1 SGHDT, CDR2 YYEEEE. CDR3 length: 19 residues. The V gene end was trimmed by 2 bases and the J gene end by 4 bases; junction bases not matched to a gene: 19. The DNA of the CDR3 is TGTGCCAGCAGCTTATCCCTCGGGACAGGGATTCTCGCTCGATACGAGCAGTACTTC. Translating it yields CASSLSLGTGILARYEQYF.

The chain joins TRBV18 to TRBJ2-3; 10 nucleotides line up with TRBD1. The germline gives CDR1 KGHSH, CDR2 LQKENI. V gave up 8 bases and J gave up 1 base; unmatched junction bases: 6. The CDR3 covers 15 residues. CDR3 region: CASTTGGGGTDTQYF. Here the CDR3 DNA reads TGTGCCAGCACGACAGGGGGCGGCGGCACAGATACGCAGTATTTT.

The chain employs TRBV5-4 and TRBJ1-2, with D unclear. Between the trimmed V and J ends, which lost 2 bases and 2 bases, there was a span of 4 bases. The CDR3 spans 12 residues. The germline CDR1 and CDR2 sequences are SGHNT and YYREEE (reference sequence). The CDR3 sequence is CASSFGNYGYTF. The CDR3 nucleotides read TGTGCCAGCAGCTTTGGCAACTATGGCTACACCTTC.

The CDR3 region has the DNA TGTGCCAGCAGCTTAGCTACGGGGGGCACAGATACGCAGTATTTT. As protein: CASSLATGGTDTQYF. The chain employs TRBV7-9 and TRBJ2-3; perhaps TRBD2 as D (6 bases). Germline CDR1 reads SEHNR; CDR2 reads FQNEAQ (reference sequence). The CDR3 has 15 residues. The V and J ends lost 0 bases and 1 base respectively, with 8 bases between them.

The rearrangement uses TRBV5-4 and TRBJ2-3, with 7 bases aligning to TRBD2. Trimming cost V 4 bases and J 6 bases; bases outside gene matches: 5. Per germline, CDR1 SGHNT and CDR2 YYREEE (reference sequence). The CDR3 extends over 13 amino acids. The CDR3 here is CASSPPGGDTQYF. The DNA for the CDR3 is TGTGCCAGCAGCCCGCCCGGGGGGGATACGCAGTATTTT.

The chain joins TRBV4-2 to TRBJ2-1, with 10 bases that match TRBD2. Looked up from germline, CDR1 is LGHNA and CDR2 is YNFKEQ. The CDR3 is 18 amino acids. V shed 0 bases and J 7 bases; nucleotides not matched to a gene: 12. CDR3 sequence reads: CASSQDTPLAGVRNEQFF. CDR3 coding DNA: TGTGCCAGCAGCCAAGATACCCCGCTAGCGGGGGTTAGGAATGAGCAGTTCTTC.

The gene calls are TRBV12-5 and TRBJ2-3, with D maybe TRBD2 (5 bases). Deletions cut 4 bases from V and 2 bases from J, with 7 bases between. Germline CDR1 reads LGHNT; CDR2 reads FRNRAP. The CDR3 extends over 13 amino acids. The CDR3 protein is CASGSGDTDTQYF. The CDR3, as DNA: TGTGCTAGTGGTTCCGGGGACACAGATACGCAGTATTTT.

Here the CDR3 reads CASSEPQGMGEKLFF. As DNA, the CDR3 is TGTGCCAGCAGTGAACCCCAGGGTATGGGTGAAAAACTGTTTTTT. The chain recombines TRBV2 with TRBJ1-4, with D possibly being TRBD1 (5 bases). V lost 2 bases and J 7 bases, leaving 14 bases between the germline ends. There are 15 residues in the CDR3. The germline V gene has CDR1 SNHLY and CDR2 FYNNEI.

This rearrangement joins TRBV7-3 to TRBJ1-1; D is possibly TRBD1 (5 bases). The V end was cut by 1 base, the J end by 0 bases, with 12 bases between. Germline CDR1 reads SGHTA; CDR2 reads FQGTGA. CDR3 length: 16 amino acids. CDR3 sequence (DNA): TGTGCCAGCAGCTTAAGGGGGGGGGTGTTGAACACTGAAGCTTTCTTT. It translates to CASSLRGGVLNTEAFF.

The V call is TRBV4-1, the J call TRBJ2-3; TRBD2 matches 12 bases. Trimming at V came to 1 base and at J to 3 bases, leaving 5 bases not matched to a gene. Looked up from germline, CDR1 is MGHRA and CDR2 is YSYEKL. CDR3 size: 17 residues. This chain's CDR3 is CASSQGLAGVITDTQYF. DNA of the CDR3: TGCGCCAGCAGCCAAGGACTAGCGGGGGTGATTACAGATACGCAGTATTTT.

The chain couples TRBV5-4 to TRBJ1-1, with 10 bases that match TRBD1. Germline V lookup: CDR1 SGHNT, CDR2 YYREEE (reference sequence). CDR3 size: 16 residues. V lost 6 bases to trimming and J lost 1 base; unmatched junction nucleotides: 9. CDR3 protein: CASTPRDRGPNTEAFF. As DNA, the CDR3 is TGTGCCAGCACCCCCCGGGACAGGGGCCCGAACACTGAAGCTTTCTTT. The complete variable domain, with remaining parts taken from reference TRBV5-4 and TRBJ1-1, reads ETGVTQSPTHLIKTRGQQVTLRCSSQSGHNTVSWYQQALGQGPQFIFQYYREEENGRGNFPPRFSGLQFPNYSSELNVNALELDDSALYLCASTPRDRGPNTEAFFGQGTRLTVV.

On this clone itself: A junction boundary mismatches the germline segment, possibly from a read error. The chain uses TRBV7-9 and TRBJ1-2, with TRBD1 matching 7 bases. This CDR3 spans 12 amino acids. CDR1 SEHNR and CDR2 FQNEAQ come from the germline V gene (reference sequence). The CDR3 is CSSSLGGGGYTF. DNA of the CDR3: TGTTCCAGCAGCTTAGGGGGCGGTGGCTACACCTTC.

The gene calls are TRBV30 and TRBJ2-7; weak D call: TRBD2 (5 bases). Germline-derived CDR1 and CDR2 are GTSNPN and SVGIG (reference sequence). V dropped 8 bases and J dropped 5 bases, with 19 bases sitting between them. CDR3 length: 13 residues. The CDR3 spells CARSGRLGDEQYF. In nucleotides, the CDR3 is TGTGCCCGTTCTGGAAGGCTCGGGGACGAGCAGTACTTC. The full variable domain, rest sourced from reference TRBV30 and TRBJ2-7, is SQTIHQWPATLVQPVGSPLSLECTVEGTSNPNLYWYRQAAGRGLQLLFYSVGIGQISSEVPQNLSASRPQDRQFILSSKKLLLSDSGFYLCARSGRLGDEQYFGPGTRLTVT.

The rearrangement uses TRBV11-3 and TRBJ1-1, with 7 bases identical to TRBD1. The J segment lost 1 base and the V segment lost 5 bases, leaving 4 bases of the junction unmatched. The CDR3 totals 14 residues. The germline V gene encodes CDR1 SGHNT and CDR2 YENEEA. The CDR3 here is CASSGTGANTEAFF. The CDR3 region has the DNA TGTGCCAGCAGCGGTACAGGGGCGAACACTGAAGCTTTCTTT.

This chain uses TRBV7-2 with TRBJ1-2; the match to TRBD1 covers 9 bases. This CDR3 contains 16 residues. The V segment lost 1 base and the J segment 2 bases; nucleotides outside the gene matches: 5. CDR1 is SGHTA and CDR2 is FQGNSA in the germline V gene. In DNA, the CDR3 is TGTGCCAGCAGCTTAGAAGGGACAGGGAGGAACTATGGCTACACCTTC. It codes for CASSLEGTGRNYGYTF.

The chain combines TRBV27 with TRBJ2-2; 9 bases match TRBD2. The V gene's germline CDR1 is MNHEY and CDR2 SMNVEV (reference sequence). V lost 5 bases to trimming and J lost 3 bases; unmatched junction nucleotides: 7. There are 16 residues in the CDR3. CDR3 region: CASSPRGGADTGELFF. The CDR3 bases are TGTGCCAGCAGTCCGCGGGGGGGGGCAGACACCGGGGAGCTGTTTTTT.

J is TRBJ2-1 and V is TRBV6-4; weak D call: TRBD2 (5 bases). Germline loops: CDR1 MRHNA, CDR2 SNTAGT. The CDR3 is made up of 13 amino acids. The V end lost 3 bases, the J end lost 4 bases, and 7 bases lay between the germline ends. The CDR3 DNA reads TGTGCCAGCAGTGAAGAGCGGTACAATGAGCAGTTCTTC. Its protein product is CASSEERYNEQFF.